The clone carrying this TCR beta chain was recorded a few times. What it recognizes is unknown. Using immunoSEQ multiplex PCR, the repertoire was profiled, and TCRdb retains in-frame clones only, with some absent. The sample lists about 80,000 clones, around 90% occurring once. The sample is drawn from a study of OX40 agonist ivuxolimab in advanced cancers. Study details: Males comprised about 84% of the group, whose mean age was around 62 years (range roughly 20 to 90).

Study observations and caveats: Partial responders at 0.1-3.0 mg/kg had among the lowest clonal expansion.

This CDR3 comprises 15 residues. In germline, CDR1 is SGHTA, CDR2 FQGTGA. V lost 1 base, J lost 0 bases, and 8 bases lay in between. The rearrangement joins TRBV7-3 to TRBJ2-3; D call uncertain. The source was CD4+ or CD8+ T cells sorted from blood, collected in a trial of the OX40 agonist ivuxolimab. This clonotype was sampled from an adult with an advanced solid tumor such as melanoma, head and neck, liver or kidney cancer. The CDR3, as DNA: TGTGCCAGCAGCTTAAGTCCCGGAAGCACAGATACGCAGTATTTT. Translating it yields CASSLSPGSTDTQYF.